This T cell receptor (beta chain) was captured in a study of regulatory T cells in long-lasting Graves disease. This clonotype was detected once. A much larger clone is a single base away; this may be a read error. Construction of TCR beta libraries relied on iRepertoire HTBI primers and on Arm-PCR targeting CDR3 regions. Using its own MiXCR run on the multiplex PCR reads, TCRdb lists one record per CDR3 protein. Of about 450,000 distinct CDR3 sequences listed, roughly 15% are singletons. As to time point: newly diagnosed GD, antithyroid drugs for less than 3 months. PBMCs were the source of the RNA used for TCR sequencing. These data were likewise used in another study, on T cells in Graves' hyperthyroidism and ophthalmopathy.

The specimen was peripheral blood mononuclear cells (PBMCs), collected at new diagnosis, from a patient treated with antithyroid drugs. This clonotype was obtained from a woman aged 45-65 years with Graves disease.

The CDR3 loop reads CASSSEPGYEQYF. CDR3 coding DNA: TGTGCCAGCAGTTCGGAACCGGGGTACGAGCAGTACTTC. The chain couples TRBV28 to TRBJ2-7; tentatively, D is TRBD2 (5 bases). Between the trimmed V and J ends, which lost 4 bases and 4 bases, there was a span of 11 bases. The CDR3 is 13 amino acids. Per germline, CDR1 MDHEN and CDR2 SYDVKM.